Listed below are T cell receptor beta chains from one sample, sequenced in a study of metastatic and nonmetastatic thyroid tumors. TCRdb reanalyzed the PCR reads with MiXCR. The data hold about 21,000 clones, with about a sixth observed a single time. Sequenced sample: blood. The source is a male donor with papillary thyroid cancer or a benign thyroid nodule (not recorded which). Some clones in this sample may be carry-over from other donors' samples. The CDR3 runs from the conserved cysteine through the conserved F or W.

j_gene: TRBJ1-5; v_gene: TRBV28; len: 13; CDR3aa: CASSSRFYQPQHF
j_gene: TRBJ2-7; v_gene: TRBV29-1; len: 12; CDR3aa: CSVLAGSYEQYF
j_gene: TRBJ1-4; v_gene: TRBV28; len: 15; CDR3aa: CASSLWGTRGEKLFF
j_gene: TRBJ1-1; v_gene: TRBV2; len: 15; CDR3aa: CASSTRTGGDTEAFF
j_gene: TRBJ2-1; v_gene: TRBV7-9; len: 14; CDR3aa: CASLGDSSYNEQFF
j_gene: TRBJ2-1; v_gene: TRBV5-1; len: 16; CDR3aa: CASSFTGTSGGNEQFF
j_gene: TRBJ2-2; v_gene: TRBV20-1; len: 12; CDR3aa: CSARPDTGELFF
j_gene: TRBJ2-1; v_gene: TRBV19; len: 12; CDR3aa: CASSYTGNEQFF
j_gene: TRBJ2-1; v_gene: TRBV12-3/TRBV12-4; len: 14; CDR3aa: CASSSGSSYNEQFF
j_gene: TRBJ1-2; v_gene: TRBV6-6; len: 14; CDR3aa: CASSYGGGFYGYTF
j_gene: TRBJ2-7; v_gene: TRBV28; len: 11; CDR3aa: CASSLNYEQYF
j_gene: TRBJ2-7; v_gene: TRBV20-1; len: 16; CDR3aa: CSARQSWLEWRGEQYF
j_gene: TRBJ2-1; v_gene: TRBV28; len: 18; CDR3aa: CASNYPFGTSGDYNEQFF
j_gene: TRBJ2-3; v_gene: TRBV18; len: 15; CDR3aa: CASSPSGGAADTQYF
j_gene: TRBJ2-7; v_gene: TRBV18; len: 14; CDR3aa: CASSPGTVSYEQYF
j_gene: TRBJ2-5; v_gene: TRBV6-5; len: 17; CDR3aa: CASSYRPGTGGGETQYF
j_gene: TRBJ1-2; v_gene: TRBV28; len: 14; CDR3aa: CASTPDRPVRGYTF
j_gene: TRBJ2-1; v_gene: TRBV6-4; len: 13; CDR3aa: CASSNEAGNEQFF
j_gene: TRBJ2-5; v_gene: TRBV7-3; len: 16; CDR3aa: CASSLLYGYRQETQYF
j_gene: TRBJ2-3; v_gene: TRBV20-1; len: 12; CDR3aa: CSAETRTDTQYF
j_gene: TRBJ1-6; v_gene: TRBV30; len: 13; CDR3aa: CAWSRQGESPLHF
j_gene: TRBJ2-2; v_gene: TRBV5-1; len: 18; CDR3aa: CASRGTWGLSANTGELFF
j_gene: TRBJ1-1; v_gene: TRBV29-1; len: 13; CDR3aa: CSDHKGANTEAFF
j_gene: TRBJ2-7; v_gene: TRBV7-9; len: 14; CDR3aa: CASSSGQAIYEQYF
j_gene: TRBJ1-6; v_gene: TRBV12-3/TRBV12-4; len: 14; CDR3aa: CASSSTGADSPLHF
j_gene: TRBJ2-2; v_gene: TRBV5-1; len: 15; CDR3aa: CASSPLVPYTGELFF
j_gene: TRBJ2-3; v_gene: TRBV20-1; len: 16; CDR3aa: CSASRPGTGRTDTQYF
j_gene: TRBJ1-5; v_gene: TRBV3-1; len: 15; CDR3aa: CASSQDKGPYQPQHF
j_gene: TRBJ2-3; v_gene: TRBV4-1; len: 14; CDR3aa: CASSPDIGADTQYF
j_gene: TRBJ1-2; v_gene: TRBV6-1; len: 13; CDR3aa: CASYMGGAYGYTF
j_gene: TRBJ2-7; v_gene: TRBV5-5; len: 16; CDR3aa: CASSLELAGVREEQYF
j_gene: TRBJ2-7; v_gene: TRBV6-1; len: 15; CDR3aa: CASSELRDTFYEQYF
j_gene: TRBJ2-7; v_gene: TRBV30; len: 12; CDR3aa: CAWRPGTYEQYF
j_gene: TRBJ2-1; v_gene: TRBV5-6; len: 16; CDR3aa: CASSLEQASFYNEQFF
j_gene: TRBJ2-6; v_gene: TRBV5-1; len: 16; CDR3aa: CASERTGGSVANVLTF
j_gene: TRBJ2-5; v_gene: TRBV20-1; len: 14; CDR3aa: CSARETGILETQYF
j_gene: TRBJ2-2; v_gene: TRBV12-3/TRBV12-4; len: 16; CDR3aa: CASSLLGLGRFGELFF
j_gene: TRBJ1-5; v_gene: TRBV12-3/TRBV12-4; len: 13; CDR3aa: CASSFGPLRPQHF
j_gene: TRBJ1-2; v_gene: TRBV18; len: 18; CDR3aa: CASSPRGTGGPLLYGYTF
j_gene: TRBJ2-6; v_gene: TRBV2; len: 17; CDR3aa: CASSERAGYSGANVLTF
j_gene: TRBJ2-7; v_gene: TRBV7-9; len: 12; CDR3aa: CASSPQGREQYF
j_gene: TRBJ2-7; v_gene: TRBV6-1; len: 13; CDR3aa: CASRDSRTYEQYF
j_gene: TRBJ2-2; v_gene: TRBV5-8; len: 15; CDR3aa: CASSSLRPNTGELFF
j_gene: TRBJ2-1; v_gene: TRBV13; len: 19; CDR3aa: CASSLRSVSPLTSYNEQFF
j_gene: TRBJ1-2; v_gene: TRBV7-3; len: 14; CDR3aa: CASSLTDSQGGYTF
j_gene: TRBJ1-2; v_gene: TRBV2; len: 11; CDR3aa: CASREDGGYTF